This TCR beta chain is from a study of blood T cell repertoires in COVID-19. In the study overall: The United States, Italy and Spain were the sources of the acute and convalescent COVID-19 samples.

V was shortened by 5 bases and J by 7 bases, with 20 bases between the two germline ends. CDR1 is MDHEN and CDR2 is SYDVKM in the germline V gene. CDR3 length: 15 amino acids. Method: immunoSEQ multiplex PCR; TCRdb's copy keeps in-frame clones and lacks some. There are 65,000 to 70,000 clones in the sample; about four fifths occur only once, and around 50% lies in the top ten. The chain couples TRBV28 to TRBJ1-2; D perhaps matches TRBD1 (6 bases). The receptor was derived from a human donor in a cohort sampled during active COVID-19. Source material: peripheral blood. The CDR3 here is CASSSPGEWRRGYTF. Here the CDR3 DNA reads TGTGCCAGCAGTAGCCCAGGGGAGTGGCGGCGTGGCTACACCTTC.